The rows below give T cell receptor beta chains drawn from one sample of a study of blood T cell repertoires in COVID-19. Profiled with immunoSEQ multiplex PCR; TCRdb holds only in-frame clones, not every one. The sample includes about 300,000 clones, about 85% of them seen just once. Sequences were obtained from peripheral blood. The receptors were sampled from a human donor in a cohort sampled during active COVID-19. Each CDR3 is given with its conserved first and last residue. The order of the fields is J gene, V gene, clone size, D gene, CDR3 DNA, CDR3 protein. The D gene is left open where the match is weak. Size tells how often a clone was seen (once, few, many) or the class of an expanded clone, and some rows leave it out.

TRBJ2-1 | TRBV30 | once | . | TGTGCCTGGAGTGTAGGGGGTGAGCAGTTCTTC | CAWSVGGEQFF
TRBJ2-2 | TRBV9 | . | . | TGTGCCAGCAGCGTAGCAAGCGGAGAGACCGGGGAGCTGTTTTTT | CASSVASGETGELFF
TRBJ1-4 | TRBV10-2 | . | TRBD1 | TGCGCCAGCAGTGGTGTTGGGACAGGGCCTAGAGCGCAACTGTTTTTT | CASSGVGTGPRAQLFF
TRBJ2-3 | TRBV15 | . | . | TGTGCCACCAGCAGAGATCTAGCTAGCGATACGCAGTATTTT | CATSRDLASDTQYF
TRBJ2-5 | TRBV27 | once | . | TGTGCCAGCAGCAGAATAGGCAGAGGATTCCAAGAGACCCAGTACTTC | CASSRIGRGFQETQYF
TRBJ1-1 | TRBV6-5 | once | . | TGTGCCAGCAGTTACGATTCCTACAACACTGAAGCTTTCTTT | CASSYDSYNTEAFF
TRBJ2-3 | TRBV5-6 | once | TRBD2 | TGTGCCAGCAGCTTGCGCCCTAGCGGACTTACAGATACGCAGTATTTT | CASSLRPSGLTDTQYF
TRBJ2-1 | TRBV19 | . | . | TGTGCCAGTAGTATTGGACTAGGGGGCAATGAGCAGTTCTTC | CASSIGLGGNEQFF
TRBJ2-2 | TRBV28 | . | . | TGTGCCAGCGGCGCGGGCTACACCGGGGAGCTGTTTTTT | CASGAGYTGELFF
TRBJ2-7 | TRBV28 | . | . | TGTGCCAGCAGTGGCCGAGGGCTAGCGTCCTACGAGCAGTACTTC | CASSGRGLASYEQYF
TRBJ2-3 | TRBV7-2 | few | . | TGTGCCAGCAGCTTAGGGCCCGGGATTACGCAGTATTTT | CASSLGPGITQYF
TRBJ1-1 | TRBV10-3 | . | . | TGTGCCACCGGGGAGAACACTGAAGCTTTCTTT | CATGENTEAFF
TRBJ2-7 | TRBV18 | . | TRBD2 | TGTGCCAGCGTCTCCGGGACTAGCACACACGAGCAGTACTTC | CASVSGTSTHEQYF
TRBJ2-7 | TRBV27 | . | TRBD2 | TGTGCCAGCGGCCTGACTAGCGGGAGGAACTTCGAGCAGTACTTC | CASGLTSGRNFEQYF
TRBJ2-1 | TRBV7-2 | once | . | TGTGCCAGCAGCCCCAGCAGGGACACCTACAATGAGCAGTTCTTC | CASSPSRDTYNEQFF
TRBJ2-1 | TRBV19 | . | TRBD2 | TGTGCCAGTAGTATACGCGGGGGGGTGAATGAGCAGTTCTTC | CASSIRGGVNEQFF
TRBJ2-3 | TRBV10-1 | . | TRBD2 | TGCGCCAGCAGTGAGGGAAGCGGGAATGGAGAAGATACGCAGTATTTT | CASSEGSGNGEDTQYF
TRBJ1-1 | TRBV29-1 | . | . | TGCAGCGTTGAGGGCGCCGCTGAAGCTTTCTTT | CSVEGAAEAFF
TRBJ2-1 | TRBV21-1 | . | . | TGTGCCAGCAGCGTACTAGGGAGGTACAATGAGCAGTTCTTC | CASSVLGRYNEQFF
TRBJ2-7 | TRBV4-1 | . | . | TGCGCCAGCAGCCAAGGTCCGACTATGACTACCTACGAGCAGTACTTC | CASSQGPTMTTYEQYF
TRBJ1-6 | TRBV10-3 | . | . | TGTGCCATCACTTCCCAGGGTACAGGCAATTCACCCCTCCACTTT | CAITSQGTGNSPLHF
TRBJ2-1 | TRBV19 | . | TRBD2 | TGTGCCAGTAGTATAGACCCCCCTGGACTAGCGGGACGTGCCTCCTACAATGAGCAGTTCTTC | CASSIDPPGLAGRASYNEQFF
TRBJ2-2 | TRBV3-1/TRBV3-2 | . | . | TGTGCCAGCAGCCAAGACGTATCCGGGGAGCTGTTTTTT | CASSQDVSGELFF
TRBJ1-5 | TRBV5-4 | . | . | TGTGCCAGCAGCCCAGGCCCGAGCCAGCCCCAGCATTTT | CASSPGPSQPQHF
TRBJ1-2 | TRBV18 | . | . | TGTGCCAGCTCACCAGGGGCCCCGGACTATGGCTACACCTTC | CASSPGAPDYGYTF
TRBJ1-2 | TRBV30 | . | . | TGTGCCTTTCGGGCTCGCTCTTTGGCAGGGTGGCGTGGCTACACCTTC | CAFRARSLAGWRGYTF
TRBJ1-5 | TRBV7-8 | once | . | TGTGCCAGCAGCCCCGCCGGACAGCTAGGAAATCAGCCCCAGCATTTT | CASSPAGQLGNQPQHF
TRBJ2-5 | TRBV6-5 | once | TRBD2 | TGTGCCAGCAGAGGACTAGCGGACATGGGGACCCAGTACTTC | CASRGLADMGTQYF
TRBJ2-2 | TRBV5-4 | . | . | TGTGCCAGCAGCATAACTCCAGGGTCCACCGGGGAGCTGTTTTTT | CASSITPGSTGELFF
TRBJ2-3 | TRBV10-3 | . | . | TGTGCCATCAGGTCTCCAGATACGCAGTATTTT | CAIRSPDTQYF
TRBJ2-5 | TRBV21-1 | . | . | TGTGCCAGCAGAGGTATGGGGCTAGCGGGATCCCCCCAAGAGACCCAGTACTTC | CASRGMGLAGSPQETQYF
TRBJ2-7 | TRBV7-2 | once | TRBD2 | TGTGCCAGCAGCGCCAGACTAGCGGGAGGGCCTTACGAGCAGTACTTC | CASSARLAGGPYEQYF
TRBJ1-1 | TRBV3-1/TRBV3-2 | . | . | TGTGCCAGCAGGCCAACTTCTTCTTTCAACACTGAAGCTTTCTTT | CASRPTSSFNTEAFF
TRBJ1-4 | TRBV4-1 | . | TRBD1 | TGCGCCAGCAGCCAAGAAGGGGGCACAGGGTTATCGGGAAAACTGTTTTTT | CASSQEGGTGLSGKLFF
TRBJ2-5 | TRBV11-3 | once | . | TGTGCCAGCAGCTTAAGGACAAGATCGGAGACCCAGTACTTC | CASSLRTRSETQYF
TRBJ2-2 | TRBV9 | . | . | TGTGCCAGCAGTGCTACACCCTCGGGGGGGGAGCTGTTTTTT | CASSATPSGGELFF
TRBJ1-4 | TRBV7-8 | . | TRBD1 | TGTGCCAGCAGCTTATATAGGACAGGGGGTAATGAAAAACTGTTTTTT | CASSLYRTGGNEKLFF
TRBJ2-7 | TRBV4-1 | . | TRBD1 | TGCGCCAGCAGCCTAGCTCGACAGGGGGCTTACGAGCAGTACTTC | CASSLARQGAYEQYF
TRBJ2-3 | TRBV19 | few | TRBD2 | TGTGCCACTAAGGGACTAGCGGACACAGATACGCAGTATTTT | CATKGLADTDTQYF
TRBJ2-7 | TRBV2 | . | . | TGTGCCAGCAGTCTCCTGAGAAACGAGCAGTACTTC | CASSLLRNEQYF